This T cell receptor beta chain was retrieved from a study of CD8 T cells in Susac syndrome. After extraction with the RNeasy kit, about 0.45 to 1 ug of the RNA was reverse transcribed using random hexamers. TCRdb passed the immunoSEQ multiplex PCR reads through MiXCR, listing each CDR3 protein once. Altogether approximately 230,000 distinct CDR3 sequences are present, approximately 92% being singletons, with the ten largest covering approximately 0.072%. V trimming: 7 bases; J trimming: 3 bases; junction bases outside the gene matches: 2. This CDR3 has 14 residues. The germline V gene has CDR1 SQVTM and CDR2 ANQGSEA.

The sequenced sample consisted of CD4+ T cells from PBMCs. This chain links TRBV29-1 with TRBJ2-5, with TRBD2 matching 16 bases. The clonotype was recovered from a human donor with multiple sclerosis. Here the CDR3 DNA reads TGCAGCGGAGGGACTAGCGGGGGGGAAGAGACCCAGTACTTC. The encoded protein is CSGGTSGGEETQYF.